One sample yielded the 9 T cell receptor beta chains listed below, sequenced in a study of neurological immune-mediated disorders. A single record per CDR3 protein comes from TCRdb applying MiXCR to the 5' RACE reads. The profile shows about 70,000 distinct CDR3 sequences, 4.8% of them singletons. Sequencing was carried out using PBMCs. Receptors were obtained from an older woman with multiple sclerosis.

This clonotype was observed at least ten times. The chain joins TRBV5-6 to TRBJ2-7; D not resolved. Germline CDR1 is SGHDT and CDR2 is YYEEEE. CDR3 length: 13 residues. Trimming took off 0 bases at V and 6 bases at J, with 10 bases between the two ends. Here the CDR3 DNA reads TGTGCCAGCAGCTTGGTTGGGGTCCGCGAGCAGTACTTC. Translation gives CASSLVGVREQYF.

This clonotype has ten or more counts. This chain uses TRBV6-2 or TRBV6-3 with TRBJ1-5, with 9 bases fitting TRBD1. Trimming at V came to 8 bases and at J to 6 bases, leaving 5 bases not matched to a gene. This CDR3 is 13 amino acids long. Germline lookup yields CDR1 MNHEY and CDR2 SVGEGT. The CDR3 region is CASPGQGSQPQHF. The CDR3 DNA reads as TGTGCCAGCCCAGGACAGGGGAGTCAGCCCCAGCATTTT.

This clonotype was found many times. This chain joins TRBV7-2 and TRBJ2-7; 7 nucleotides line up with TRBD1. Germline CDR1 SGHTA, CDR2 FQGNSA. This CDR3 has 15 amino acids. V lost 1 base to trimming and J lost 6 bases; unmatched junction nucleotides: 9. CDR3: CASSLVGQGVAEQYF. The CDR3 DNA follows: TGTGCCAGCAGCTTAGTTGGGCAGGGGGTGGCCGAGCAGTACTTC.

This clonotype was observed many times. The chain is built from TRBV14 and TRBJ2-1, with 14 bases lining up with TRBD2. Germline V gene data show CDR1 as SGHDN and CDR2 as FVKESK. The CDR3 runs 19 residues. V lost 2 bases to trimming and J lost 4 bases; unmatched junction nucleotides: 10. The CDR3 bases are TGTGCCAGCAGCCAATCGAGGGGGACTAGCGGGAGCACTTACAATGAGCAGTTCTTC. It encodes CASSQSRGTSGSTYNEQFF. The whole variable domain, filled in from reference TRBV14 and TRBJ2-1, reads EAGVTQFPSHSVIEKGQTVTLRCDPISGHDNLYWYRRVMGKEIKFLLHFVKESKQDESGMPNNRFLAERTGGTYSTLKVQPAELEDSGVYFCASSQSRGTSGSTYNEQFFGPGTRLTVL.

This clonotype was recorded many times. The chain combines TRBV7-9 with TRBJ2-7; tentative D call: TRBD2 (5 bases). V lost 8 bases, J lost 1 base, and 18 bases lay in between. The CDR3 has 15 amino acids. Germline values: CDR1 SEHNR, CDR2 FQNEAQ (reference sequence). CDR3 coding DNA: TGTGCCAGCGCAAGTCAACGGGGTGTGTCCTACGAGCAGTACTTC. Protein product: CASASQRGVSYEQYF.

This clonotype showed up many times. The J gene is TRBJ2-4, the V gene TRBV5-1; perhaps TRBD2 as D (5 bases). The V end lost 4 bases, the J end lost 8 bases, and 25 bases lay between the germline ends. Germline V gene data show CDR1 as SGHRS and CDR2 as YFSETQ. The CDR3 totals 17 residues. For the CDR3, the DNA is TGCGCCAGCAGCCCTCGGGGTACCCCGGAGATGGTAGACATTCAGTACTTC. Translation: CASSPRGTPEMVDIQYF.

The table lists this clonotype with many counts. The J gene is TRBJ1-1, the V gene TRBV2; D perhaps matches TRBD1 (6 bases). The germline V and J ends were trimmed by 2 bases and 5 bases, with 15 bases remaining between them. The CDR3 loop spans 15 amino acids. Germline lookup yields CDR1 SNHLY and CDR2 FYNNEI. The CDR3 DNA reads as TGTGCCAGCAGTGAAACGAGTAAGGGGGGTACTGAAGCTTTCTTT. This sequence encodes CASSETSKGGTEAFF.

This clonotype occurred many times. V is TRBV5-1 and J is TRBJ2-2; D remains ambiguous. Trimming left V 0 bases short and J 0 bases short, with 3 bases between. CDR1 and CDR2 from the germline V gene are SGHRS and YFSETQ. The CDR3 is 14 amino acids. In DNA, the CDR3 is TGCGCCAGCAGCTTGGGTGCGAACACCGGGGAGCTGTTTTTT. Protein: CASSLGANTGELFF.

This clonotype was counted ten times or more. The chain has TRBV20-1 and TRBJ2-7, with D possibly matching TRBD1 (6 bases). V shed 1 base and J shed 3 bases, with 10 bases lying between them. The CDR3 runs 13 residues. Germline V gene lookup returns CDR1 DFQATT and CDR2 SNEGSKA (reference sequence). In DNA form, the CDR3 reads TGCAGTGCTAGAGGGGGGCCCGGCTACGAGCAGTACTTC. This codes for CSARGGPGYEQYF.